The text below deals with one T cell receptor (beta chain). Across 20 to 25 US areas, participants ranged in age from about 18 to 90 years. This entry comes from a study of blood T cell repertoires in COVID-19. V trimming: 1 base; J trimming: 1 base; junction bases outside the gene matches: 9. The germline V gene has CDR1 SGDLS and CDR2 YYNGEE. The CDR3 runs to 17 residues. Produced via immunoSEQ multiplex PCR; TCRdb's table is partial and in-frame only. The sample has 350,000 or so clones, 88% seen once. The chain combines TRBV9 with TRBJ1-2; 8 bases align to TRBD1. Sample: PBMCs or T cells enriched from blood (not recorded which). The receptor was isolated from a woman under 40 who had been exposed to COVID-19. The CDR3 DNA sequence: TGTGCCAGCAGCGTAAAGGTCACCGGACAGGGTAACTATGGCTACACCTTC. Its protein is CASSVKVTGQGNYGYTF.